The sequence of this TCR beta chain was determined in a study of T-cell reconstitution after alpha-beta-depleted transplantation in children. Study-level points and caveats: There were reportedly several hundred expanded graft clones from which alpha-beta T cells came about two months after transplant.

Unique molecular identifiers were incorporated when the TCRbeta library was constructed. TCRdb processed the PCR reads anew with MiXCR; each CDR3 protein has one entry. The sample lists around 200,000 distinct CDR3 sequences, approximately 19% occurring once. CDR3 length equals 20 residues. V lost 4 bases to trimming and J lost 0 bases, with 24 bases between them. Worth noting for this clonotype: Its antigen remains unidentified.

The rearrangement links TRBV12-3 or TRBV12-4 to TRBJ1-4; D is possibly TRBD1 (5 bases). Sequenced material: PBMCs, mostly from graft donor cells, taken 360 days after TCRalphabeta/CD19-depleted stem cell transplant. The receptor's source is a male patient under 10 years old who had a stem cell transplant for acute lymphoblastic leukemia, so the T cells may come from the graft donor. CDR3 sequence: CASSSYTAPPRDSTNEKLFF. The CDR3 DNA sequence: TGTGCCAGCAGTTCCTACACCGCACCACCCAGGGATTCAACTAATGAAAAACTGTTTTTT.